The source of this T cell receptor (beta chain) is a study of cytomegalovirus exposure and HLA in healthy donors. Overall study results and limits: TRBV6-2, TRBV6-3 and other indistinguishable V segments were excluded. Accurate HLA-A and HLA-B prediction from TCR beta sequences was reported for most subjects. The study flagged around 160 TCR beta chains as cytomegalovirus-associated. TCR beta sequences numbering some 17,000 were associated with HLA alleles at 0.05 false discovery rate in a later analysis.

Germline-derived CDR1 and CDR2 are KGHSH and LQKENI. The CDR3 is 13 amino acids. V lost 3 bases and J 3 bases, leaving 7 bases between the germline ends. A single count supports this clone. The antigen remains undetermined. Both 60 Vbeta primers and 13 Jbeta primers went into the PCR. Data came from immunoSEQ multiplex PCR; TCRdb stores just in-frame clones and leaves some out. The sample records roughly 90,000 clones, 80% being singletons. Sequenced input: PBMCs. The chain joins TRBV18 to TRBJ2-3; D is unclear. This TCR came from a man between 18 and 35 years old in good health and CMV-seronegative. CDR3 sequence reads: CASSPVETDTQYF. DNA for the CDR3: TGTGCCAGCTCACCTGTGGAGACAGATACGCAGTATTTT.